The 5 T cell receptor beta chains given below trace back to one sample, sequenced in a study of blood T cell repertoires in COVID-19. Method: immunoSEQ multiplex PCR; TCRdb's copy keeps in-frame clones and lacks some. The sample yields roughly 300,000 clones, 83% seen once. The specimen was peripheral blood. The receptors were gathered from a woman aged 50 to 65 who had recovered from COVID-19.

The chain couples TRBV5-1 to TRBJ2-5; D might be TRBD1 (5 bases). This CDR3 is built from 14 residues. V was shortened by 0 bases and J by 4 bases, with 10 bases between the two germline ends. CDR1 and CDR2 from the germline V gene are SGHRS and YFSETQ. CDR3 amino acids: CASSLGQGLETQYF. CDR3 DNA sequence: TGCGCCAGCAGCTTGGGGCAGGGATTAGAGACCCAGTACTTC.

This chain connects TRBV7-2 to TRBJ1-2; 9 bases map to TRBD1. The CDR3 contains 15 residues. V shed 4 bases and J 4 bases; nucleotides not matched to a gene: 7. Germline-derived CDR1 and CDR2 are SGHTA and FQGNSA. Here the CDR3 reads CASSSPGQGPYGYTF. The CDR3 DNA reads TGTGCCAGCAGCTCCCCCGGACAGGGGCCCTATGGCTACACCTTC. Full variable domain (missing parts from reference TRBV7-2 and TRBJ1-2): GAGVSQSPSNKVTEKGKDVELRCDPISGHTALYWYRQSLGQGLEFLIYFQGNSAPDKSGLPSDRFSAERTGGSVSTLTIQRTQQEDSAVYLCASSSPGQGPYGYTFGSGTRLTVV.

CDR3 bases: TGCGCCAGCAGCTTGAGACAGGGTAATTCACCCCTCCACTTT. It translates to CASSLRQGNSPLHF. This chain links TRBV5-1 with TRBJ1-6; 7 bases agree with TRBD1. With 1 base clipped from V and 6 bases from J, the junction kept 1 base outside the gene matches. This CDR3 is built from 14 residues. Germline CDR1 and CDR2: SGHRS and YFSETQ.

CDR3 coding DNA: TGTGCCAGCAGCTTACTCTTAGGGAGGAAGACCCAGTACTTC. Translated: CASSLLLGRKTQYF. The rearrangement uses TRBV11-2 and TRBJ2-5; perhaps TRBD2 as D (6 bases). CDR1 and CDR2 (germline): SGHAT, FQNNGV. The CDR3 length is 14 residues. Deletions cut 2 bases from V and 6 bases from J, with 13 bases between.

The chain combines TRBV4-3 with TRBJ2-1, with a possible D match to TRBD1 (5 bases). The CDR3 is made up of 16 amino acids. Looked up from germline, CDR1 is LGHNA and CDR2 is YSLEER. V gave up 0 bases and J gave up 4 bases, with 13 bases separating them. This CDR3 reads CASSQDVAGIYNEQFF. The CDR3 DNA sequence: TGCGCCAGCAGCCAAGATGTGGCAGGGATTTACAATGAGCAGTTCTTC.